This TCR beta chain comes out of a study of OX40 agonist ivuxolimab in advanced cancers. On the study more broadly: Ivuxolimab was administered intravenously to patients at 0.01 to 10 mg/kg every 2 weeks. Three patients showed partial responses: one hepatocellular carcinoma and two cutaneous melanoma cases.

Exclusion applied to patients with autoimmune disease history or systemic immunosuppression. Study-level points and caveats: Clonal expansion among partial responders at 0.1-3.0 mg/kg ranked near the lowest.

Profiled with immunoSEQ multiplex PCR; TCRdb holds only in-frame clones, not every one. The sample shows about 32,000 clones, less than 90% of them seen only once. A note on this clone: Its antigen is not known.

Trimming removed 6 bases from V and 8 bases from J; junction bases left unmatched: 4. The CDR3 is made up of 12 amino acids. Germline CDR1 is MNHEY and CDR2 is SMNVEV (reference sequence). Sequences were derived from CD4+ or CD8+ T cells sorted from blood, sampled in a trial of the OX40 agonist ivuxolimab. The chain links TRBV27 to TRBJ2-1; 7 positions match TRBD2. This receptor was identified in an adult with an advanced solid tumor such as melanoma, head and neck, liver or kidney cancer. In nucleotides, the CDR3 is TGTGCCAGCAGCGGGGGGAGCGATGAGCAGTTCTTC. Translation gives CASSGGSDEQFF.